The clone carrying this TCR beta chain was counted only a few times. What it recognizes is unknown. TCRdb recomputed calls from the reads with MiXCR, one row per CDR3 protein. The table shows under 85,000 distinct CDR3 sequences, with approximately 47% occurring only once. This entry comes from a study of type 1 regulatory T cells. The specimen was cultured non-Tr1 T cells, either the whole culture or a sorted T cell fraction (not recorded which). The receptor was derived from a human donor in good health.

DNA of the CDR3: TGCAGTGCTAGGGATAGCGGGGGCCGACAAGAGACCCAGTACTTC. This codes for CSARDSGGRQETQYF. The chain recombines TRBV20-1 with TRBJ2-5; 9 bases line up with TRBD2. Germline V gene data show CDR1 as DFQATT and CDR2 as SNEGSKA (reference sequence). The CDR3 covers 15 residues. The ends lost 3 bases at V and 2 bases at J; junction bases unmatched: 7.